This entry is about one T cell receptor beta chain. What this receptor recognizes is not known. No base-level quality is on record; no much larger clone is a single base apart. This sample is part of a study of T cell clonotyping in hematopoietic cell transplantation (dated by TCRdb to about 2021). Concerning the study at large: A total of fewer than 150 blood samples were gathered in the study from roughly 37 consecutive transplant recipients along with their related donors. Patient recruitment ran from late 2015 to early 2017, and follow-up continued until late 2020 or death.

Interpreted using the paper, the time point label stands for: 180 days after allo-HCT. Blood from recipients was drawn about 28 days before transplant and again at days 30, 100 and 180 after transplant. Nuclei Lysis Solution was used to extract genomic DNA from fresh or cryopreserved unfractionated peripheral blood mononuclear cells. Trimming leaves V shorter by 3 bases and J shorter by 2 bases, with the junction holding 2 bases beyond the gene matches. Inclusive of the bounding cysteine and phenylalanine, the CDR3 is 14 residues long. Only CDR3 DNA is held: 42 bases, read in frame from base 1. The germline V gene supplies CDR1 MGHRA and CDR2 YSYEKL. Study-wide findings and limitations: A decrease in recipient TCR diversity was observed after transplant, and a progressive increase in pathologically expanded clonotypes was seen from day 30 to day 180. Only a small fraction of recipient repertoires overlapped donor repertoires, with over 95% appearing de novo at the given depth. Sample size was limited, and cells were not sorted, so CD4 and CD8 repertoire contributions could not be separated. Broader TCR repertoire diversity after transplant was predicted by Inverse Simpson Index values from donors and from recipients before transplant.

TCR beta CDR3 regions were amplified from genomic DNA with the immunoSEQ assay, a bias-controlled multiplex PCR using V- and J-specific primers. In a second PCR step, the CDR3 amplicons were tagged with a proprietary barcode plus Illumina adapter sequences. An Illumina MiSeq instrument was used for sequencing of the CDR3 libraries. The paper's processing steps were these. Export and quality control were handled in immunoSEQ Analyzer 3.0, while downstream analyses relied on R Bioconductor and Immunarch. Only productive rearrangements in the normalized downsampled data set went into calculating the repertoire metrics. In the normalized cohort, clonotypes with more than 5 templates were defined as pathologically expanded. The Inverse Simpson Index served as the measure of repertoire diversity. To capture all clonotypes, the CMV-specificity analyses were run on the non-normalized data set. TCRdb retrieved this table from immuneACCESS and kept in-frame rearrangements only. Not all clones are present; in checked studies, unresolved V genes account for under half, and no reason is known for the remainder. V and J calls and clone size are copied from that table; D and trimming were computed from the DNA. The sample data list under 8,000 clones, and less than 90% of these were observed just once. The top ten hold approximately 15% of the sample.

The source material was peripheral blood mononuclear cells, sampled 180 days after allogeneic stem cell transplant. The sequence was collected from a female patient in her fifties or sixties who had an allogeneic stem cell transplant from an unrelated donor, so the T cells may come from the graft donor. Some clones in this sample may be carry-over from other donors' samples. Recombination linked TRBV4-1 to TRBJ2-5; 8 bases in the junction line up with TRBD1. The CDR3 corresponds to CASSHWTGQETQYF. The nucleotide sequence is TGCGCCAGCAGCCACTGGACAGGGCAAGAGACCCAGTACTTC.